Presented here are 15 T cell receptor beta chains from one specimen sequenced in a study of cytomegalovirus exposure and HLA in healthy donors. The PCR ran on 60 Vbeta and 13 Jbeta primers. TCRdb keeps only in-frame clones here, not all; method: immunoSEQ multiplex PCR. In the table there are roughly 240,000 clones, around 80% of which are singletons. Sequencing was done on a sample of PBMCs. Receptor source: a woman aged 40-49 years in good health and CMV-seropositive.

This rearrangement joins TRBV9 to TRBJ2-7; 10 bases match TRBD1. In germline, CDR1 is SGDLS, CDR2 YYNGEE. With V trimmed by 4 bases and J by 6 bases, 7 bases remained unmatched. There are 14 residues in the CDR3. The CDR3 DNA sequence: TGTGCCAGCAGCCCCCGGGACAGGGGCTCCGAGCAGTACTTC. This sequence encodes CASSPRDRGSEQYF.

The CDR3 reads CASSGEAEGPYEQYF. The CDR3 coding sequence is TGTGCCAGCAGTGGGGAAGCGGAGGGACCCTACGAGCAGTACTTC. The chain joins TRBV6-1 to TRBJ2-7, with a tentative D call TRBD2 (6 bases). Germline V gives CDR1 MNHNS, CDR2 SASEGT. This CDR3 has 15 amino acids. V was cut by 4 bases and J by 2 bases, with 15 bases left in between.

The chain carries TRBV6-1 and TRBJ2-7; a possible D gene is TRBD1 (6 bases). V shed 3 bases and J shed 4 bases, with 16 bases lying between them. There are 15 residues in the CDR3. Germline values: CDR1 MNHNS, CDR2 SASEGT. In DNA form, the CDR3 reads TGTGCCAGCAGTGATCTGGGACACTTGACATACGAGCAGTACTTC. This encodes CASSDLGHLTYEQYF.

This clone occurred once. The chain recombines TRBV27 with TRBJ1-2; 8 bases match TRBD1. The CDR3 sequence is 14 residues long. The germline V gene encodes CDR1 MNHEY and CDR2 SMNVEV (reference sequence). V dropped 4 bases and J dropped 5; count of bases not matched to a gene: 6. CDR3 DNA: TGTGCCAGCAGTTCTCAGGGGGCCGATTATGGCTACACCTTC. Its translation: CASSSQGADYGYTF.

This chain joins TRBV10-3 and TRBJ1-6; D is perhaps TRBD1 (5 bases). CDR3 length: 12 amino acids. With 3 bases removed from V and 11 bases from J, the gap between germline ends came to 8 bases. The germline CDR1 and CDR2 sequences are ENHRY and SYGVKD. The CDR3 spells CAISDREAPLHF. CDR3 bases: TGTGCCATCAGTGACAGGGAAGCACCCCTCCACTTT.

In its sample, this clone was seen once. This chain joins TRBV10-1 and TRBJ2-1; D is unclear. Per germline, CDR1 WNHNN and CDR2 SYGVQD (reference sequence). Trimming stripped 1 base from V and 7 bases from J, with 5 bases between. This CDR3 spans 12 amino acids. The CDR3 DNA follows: TGCGCCAGCAGTGAGTATCGGAATGAGCAGTTCTTC. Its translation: CASSEYRNEQFF.

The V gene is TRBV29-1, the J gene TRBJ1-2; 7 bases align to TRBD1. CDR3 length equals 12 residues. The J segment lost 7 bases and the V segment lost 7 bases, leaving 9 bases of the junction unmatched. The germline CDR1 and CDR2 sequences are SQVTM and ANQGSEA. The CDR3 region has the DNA TGCAGCGGAACCGACAGGGACGGTGGCTACACCTTC. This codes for CSGTDRDGGYTF.

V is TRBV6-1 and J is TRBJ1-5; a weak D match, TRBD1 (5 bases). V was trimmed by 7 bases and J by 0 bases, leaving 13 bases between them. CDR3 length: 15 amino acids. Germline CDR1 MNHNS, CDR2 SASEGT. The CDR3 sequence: CASNPRDYSNQPQHF. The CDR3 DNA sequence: TGTGCCAGCAACCCCAGGGATTATAGCAATCAGCCCCAGCATTTT.

CDR3 sequence: CASSETGETSYGYTF. The CDR3 DNA reads as TGTGCCAGCAGTGAAACAGGGGAGACCTCCTATGGCTACACCTTC. The chain links TRBV6-1 to TRBJ1-2; TRBD1 aligns across 7 bases. Trimming removed 2 bases from V and 4 bases from J; junction bases left unmatched: 7. Germline-derived CDR1 and CDR2 are MNHNS and SASEGT. The CDR3 totals 15 residues.

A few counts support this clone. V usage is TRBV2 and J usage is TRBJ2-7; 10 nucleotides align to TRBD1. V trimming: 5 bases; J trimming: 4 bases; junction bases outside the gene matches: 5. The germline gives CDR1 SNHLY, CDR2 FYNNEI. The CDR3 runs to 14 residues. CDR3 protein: CASSHGQGGYEQYF. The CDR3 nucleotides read TGTGCCAGCAGTCACGGACAGGGGGGTTACGAGCAGTACTTC.

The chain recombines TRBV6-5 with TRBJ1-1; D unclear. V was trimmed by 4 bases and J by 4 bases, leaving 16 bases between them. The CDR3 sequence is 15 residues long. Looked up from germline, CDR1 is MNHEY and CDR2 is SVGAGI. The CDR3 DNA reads TGTGCCAGCAGTTGGGCTCGTTTACGTGGCACTGAAGCTTTCTTT. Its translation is CASSWARLRGTEAFF.

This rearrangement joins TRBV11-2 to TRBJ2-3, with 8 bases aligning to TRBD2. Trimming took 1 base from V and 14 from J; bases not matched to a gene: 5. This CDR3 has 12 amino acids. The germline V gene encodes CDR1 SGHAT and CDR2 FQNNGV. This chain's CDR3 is CASSLGGRTPYF. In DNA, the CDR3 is TGTGCCAGCAGCTTAGGCGGGAGGACACCGTATTTT.

The CDR3 here is CASSRPGETNTEAFF. CDR3 in DNA: TGTGCCAGCAGCCGACCAGGGGAGACCAACACTGAAGCTTTCTTT. The V and J genes are TRBV4-2 and TRBJ1-1, with TRBD1 as a possible D gene (6 bases). CDR1 is LGHNA, CDR2 YNFKEQ, per germline. CDR3 length equals 15 residues. V lost 4 bases, J lost 2 bases, and 14 bases lay in between.

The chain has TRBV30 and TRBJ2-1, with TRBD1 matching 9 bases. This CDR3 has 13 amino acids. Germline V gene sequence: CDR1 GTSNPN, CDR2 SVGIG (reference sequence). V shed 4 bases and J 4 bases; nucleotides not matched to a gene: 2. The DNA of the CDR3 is TGTGCCTGGAAGGGGACAGGGTACAATGAGCAGTTCTTC. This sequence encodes CAWKGTGYNEQFF.

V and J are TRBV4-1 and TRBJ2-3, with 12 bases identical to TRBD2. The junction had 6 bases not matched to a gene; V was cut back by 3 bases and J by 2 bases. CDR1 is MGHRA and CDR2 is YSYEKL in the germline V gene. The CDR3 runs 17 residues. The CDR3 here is CASSHRLAGVTTDTQYF. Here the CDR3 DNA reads TGCGCCAGCAGCCACCGACTAGCGGGGGTCACCACAGATACGCAGTATTTT.